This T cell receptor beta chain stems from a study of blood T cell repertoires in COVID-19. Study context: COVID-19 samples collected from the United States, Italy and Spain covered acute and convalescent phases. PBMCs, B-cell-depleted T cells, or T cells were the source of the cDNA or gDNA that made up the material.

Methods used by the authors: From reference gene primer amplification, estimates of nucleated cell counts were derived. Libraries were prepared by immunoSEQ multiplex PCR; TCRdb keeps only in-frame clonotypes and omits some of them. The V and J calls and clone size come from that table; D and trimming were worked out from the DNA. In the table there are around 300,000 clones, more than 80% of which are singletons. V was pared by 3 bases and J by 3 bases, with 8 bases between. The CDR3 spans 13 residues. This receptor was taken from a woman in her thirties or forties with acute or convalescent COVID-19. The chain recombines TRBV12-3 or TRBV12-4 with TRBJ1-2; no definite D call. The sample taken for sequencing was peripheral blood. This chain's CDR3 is CASSLVADYGYTF. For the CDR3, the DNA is TGTGCCAGCAGTTTGGTGGCCGACTATGGCTACACCTTC.